The sequence of this T cell receptor beta chain was determined in a study of sequential checkpoint blockade in melanoma. Background on the study: First-line arms were nivolumab then ipilimumab, or the reverse, randomized 1:1. Each arm's sequence ended with maintenance nivolumab.

Treatment reported: randomized to nivolumab then ipilimumab (arm A) or the reverse (arm B). None of the patients previously received DNA-damaging chemotherapy. From thawed PBMCs, live CD3+CD8+ cells negative for CD19 and CD56 were sorted. Trimming cost V 2 bases and J 11 bases, with 15 bases left between them. The CDR3 contains 14 residues. The germline gives CDR1 SNHLY, CDR2 FYNNEI. Some clones are missing from TCRdb's copy, which holds only in-frame ones; the method was immunoSEQ multiplex PCR. The sample lists fewer than 25,000 clones, about two thirds seen once, with under 20% in the top ten. This specimen was CD8+ T cells sorted from blood (inferred from file names), taken from a patient given nivolumab and ipilimumab in sequence. This receptor was identified in a human donor with melanoma. The chain joins TRBV2 to TRBJ2-2; no reliable D call. The CDR3, as DNA: TGTGCCAGCAGTGAACAGCGTTGGCAGAAAGAGCTGTTTTTT. Encoded protein: CASSEQRWQKELFF.